Listed below are T cell receptor beta chains from one sample, sequenced in a study of blood T cell repertoires in COVID-19. Data came from immunoSEQ multiplex PCR; TCRdb stores just in-frame clones and leaves some out. The sample holds around 130,000 clones, roughly 90% seen once. The sequenced sample consisted of peripheral blood. These receptor sequences come from a man in his sixties or seventies with active COVID-19. Both conserved end residues are part of each CDR3. Fields, in order: V gene, J gene, clone size, D gene, CDR3 DNA, CDR3 protein. The D gene is left open where the match is weak. The size field is filled for only some rows; it gives once, few, many or a size class.

v_gene: TRBV28; j_gene: TRBJ2-2; abundance: once; d_gene: .; CDR3nt: TGTGCCAGCAGTCTCGGACCGGGGGAGACCGGGGAGCTGTTTTTT; CDR3aa: CASSLGPGETGELFF
v_gene: TRBV6-1; j_gene: TRBJ2-3; abundance: .; d_gene: TRBD2; CDR3nt: TGTGCCAGCAGTGGGGGACTAGCGGGAGGGCCTGGGGATACGCAGTATTTT; CDR3aa: CASSGGLAGGPGDTQYF
v_gene: TRBV28; j_gene: TRBJ1-2; abundance: .; d_gene: .; CDR3nt: TGTGCCAGCAGCCTCGGGGTAGGAGCCTTGGGTGGCTACACCTTC; CDR3aa: CASSLGVGALGGYTF
v_gene: TRBV21-1; j_gene: TRBJ1-1; abundance: .; d_gene: .; CDR3nt: TGTGCCAGCAGCCGGACTGGGGACACTGAAGCTTTCTTT; CDR3aa: CASSRTGDTEAFF
v_gene: TRBV20-1; j_gene: TRBJ2-5; abundance: .; d_gene: TRBD1; CDR3nt: TGCAGTGCTAGAGATGGGAACAGGGGGGACTTC; CDR3aa: CSARDGNRGDF
v_gene: TRBV7-2; j_gene: TRBJ1-5; abundance: .; d_gene: .; CDR3nt: TGTGCCAGCAGCTTGCAGGTGAATCAGCCCCAGCATTTT; CDR3aa: CASSLQVNQPQHF
v_gene: TRBV2; j_gene: TRBJ1-5; abundance: .; d_gene: TRBD1; CDR3nt: TGTGCCAGCAGTAATCCGGACAGGGTTTTAGGAAGCAATCAGCCCCAGCATTTT; CDR3aa: CASSNPDRVLGSNQPQHF
v_gene: TRBV6-5; j_gene: TRBJ2-5; abundance: .; d_gene: .; CDR3nt: TGTGCCAGCAGTACCCCCGGGGGATCTAGAACCCAGTACTTC; CDR3aa: CASSTPGGSRTQYF
v_gene: TRBV6-5; j_gene: TRBJ1-1; abundance: .; d_gene: TRBD1; CDR3nt: TGTGCCAGCAGTCGGGACAGCAACACTGAAGCTTTCTTT; CDR3aa: CASSRDSNTEAFF
v_gene: TRBV7-3; j_gene: TRBJ2-5; abundance: .; d_gene: TRBD2; CDR3nt: TGTGCCAGCAGCTTACTAGCGGGAGGGGAGACCCAGTACTTC; CDR3aa: CASSLLAGGETQYF
v_gene: TRBV6-2/TRBV6-3; j_gene: TRBJ2-7; abundance: .; d_gene: .; CDR3nt: TGTGCCAGCAGTTACTCCTTACATCGGGACAACTCCGTGAACTACGAGCAGTACTTC; CDR3aa: CASSYSLHRDNSVNYEQYF
v_gene: TRBV12-3/TRBV12-4; j_gene: TRBJ2-1; abundance: .; d_gene: TRBD2; CDR3nt: TGTGCCAGCACCGGGGGGAGCGGGAGGGAGATCTTC; CDR3aa: CASTGGSGREIF
v_gene: TRBV5-1; j_gene: TRBJ2-7; abundance: .; d_gene: .; CDR3nt: TGCGCCAGCAGCGAAATCCCTGGCCCCTACGAGCAGTACTTC; CDR3aa: CASSEIPGPYEQYF
v_gene: TRBV27; j_gene: TRBJ2-7; abundance: .; d_gene: .; CDR3nt: TGTGCCAGCAGTTTAGCCGGGACTCAAACCGGCGAGCAGTACTTC; CDR3aa: CASSLAGTQTGEQYF
v_gene: TRBV5-5; j_gene: TRBJ2-1; abundance: .; d_gene: TRBD2; CDR3nt: TGTGCCAGCAGCTTCCTAGCGGGAGGGCAAAATGAGCAGTTCTTC; CDR3aa: CASSFLAGGQNEQFF
v_gene: TRBV5-1; j_gene: TRBJ1-4; abundance: .; d_gene: .; CDR3nt: TGCGCCAGCAGCGGGGGCAGGGGAAACGAAAAACTGTTTTTT; CDR3aa: CASSGGRGNEKLFF
v_gene: TRBV19; j_gene: TRBJ1-6; abundance: .; d_gene: TRBD1; CDR3nt: TGTGCCAGTACCGACAGGGGCCAACTCAATAATTCACCCCTCCACTTT; CDR3aa: CASTDRGQLNNSPLHF
v_gene: TRBV28; j_gene: TRBJ2-5; abundance: .; d_gene: TRBD2; CDR3nt: TGTGCCAGCCGGACTAGCGGGAGAGGGGGCCAGTACTTC; CDR3aa: CASRTSGRGGQYF
v_gene: TRBV27; j_gene: TRBJ2-5; abundance: once; d_gene: .; CDR3nt: TGTGCCAGCAGTAAGGAGGGATTCGGGACCCAGTACTTC; CDR3aa: CASSKEGFGTQYF
v_gene: TRBV20-1; j_gene: TRBJ2-5; abundance: .; d_gene: .; CDR3nt: TGCAGAGCAGGGATAGGGGAGACCCAGTACTTC; CDR3aa: CRAGIGETQYF
v_gene: TRBV4-2; j_gene: TRBJ2-2; abundance: few; d_gene: TRBD2; CDR3nt: TGTGCCAGCAGCCCCGGGACTAGCGGGTGGAACACCGGGGAGCTGTTTTTT; CDR3aa: CASSPGTSGWNTGELFF
v_gene: TRBV7-2; j_gene: TRBJ1-1; abundance: once; d_gene: .; CDR3nt: TGTGCCAGCAGCTTAATCGGGAGGAACACTGAAGCTTTCTTT; CDR3aa: CASSLIGRNTEAFF